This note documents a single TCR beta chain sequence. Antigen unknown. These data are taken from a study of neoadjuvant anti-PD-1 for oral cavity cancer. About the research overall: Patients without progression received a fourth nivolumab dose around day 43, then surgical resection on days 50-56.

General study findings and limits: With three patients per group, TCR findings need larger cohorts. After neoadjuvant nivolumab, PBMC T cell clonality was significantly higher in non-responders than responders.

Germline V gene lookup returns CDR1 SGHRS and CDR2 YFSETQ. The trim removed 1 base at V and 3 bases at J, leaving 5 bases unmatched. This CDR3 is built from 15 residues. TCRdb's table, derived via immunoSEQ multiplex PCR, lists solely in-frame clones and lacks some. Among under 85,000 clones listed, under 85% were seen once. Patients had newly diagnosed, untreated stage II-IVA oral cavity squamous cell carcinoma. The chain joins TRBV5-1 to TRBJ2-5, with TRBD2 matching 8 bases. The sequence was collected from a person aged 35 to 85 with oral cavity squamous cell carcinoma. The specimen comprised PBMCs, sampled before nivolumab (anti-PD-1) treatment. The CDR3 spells CASSLTKGLEETQYF. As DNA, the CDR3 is TGCGCCAGCAGCTTGACGAAGGGACTAGAAGAGACCCAGTACTTC.